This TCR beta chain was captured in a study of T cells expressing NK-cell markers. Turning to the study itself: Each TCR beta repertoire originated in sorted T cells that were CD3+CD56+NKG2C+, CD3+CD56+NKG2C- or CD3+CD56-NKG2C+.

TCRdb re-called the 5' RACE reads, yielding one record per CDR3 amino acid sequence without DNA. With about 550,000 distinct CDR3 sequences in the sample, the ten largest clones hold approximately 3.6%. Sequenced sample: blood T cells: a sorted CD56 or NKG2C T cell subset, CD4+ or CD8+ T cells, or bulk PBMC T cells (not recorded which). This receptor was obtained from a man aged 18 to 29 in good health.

CDR3 region: CASSLQTREQFF. The V gene is TRBV28, the J gene TRBJ2-1. The CDR3 sequence is 12 residues long. Germline V lookup: CDR1 MDHEN, CDR2 SYDVKM.